The rows below give T cell receptor beta chains drawn from one sample of a study of PD-1 blockade in classical Hodgkin lymphoma. Repertoires were generated with immunoSEQ multiplex PCR, while TCRdb's copy carries only in-frame clones and drops some. This sample carries tens of thousands of clones, 91% of them seen once, and the ten largest clones take 10%. This specimen was peripheral blood mononuclear cells (PBMCs), taken before the fourth cycle of nivolumab. These receptors were obtained from a human donor with classical Hodgkin lymphoma. CDR3s include the opening cysteine and the closing phenylalanine or tryptophan. Size tells how often a clone was seen (once, few, many) or the class of an expanded clone, and some rows leave it out.

V gene,clone size,J gene,CDR3 protein
TRBV14,-,TRBJ1-2,CASSRDLQGYYGYTF
TRBV2,-,TRBJ1-5,CASTRDRNQPQHF
TRBV30,few,TRBJ1-3,CAWSGQLGNTIYF
TRBV27,once,TRBJ2-7,CASSPRLEYEQYF
TRBV6-1,-,TRBJ2-7,CASTISDEQYF
TRBV6-6,-,TRBJ1-5,CASTVLGEGNQPQHF
TRBV7-9,-,TRBJ1-1,CASSFSGNTEAFF
TRBV19,-,TRBJ1-1,CASRTSAGTEAFF
TRBV7-6,once,TRBJ1-4,CASSLGGQGEKLFF
TRBV7-2,-,TRBJ2-5,CASSLGGATQYF
TRBV5-1,-,TRBJ1-3,CASSSDIAGNTIYF
TRBV14,-,TRBJ2-5,CASSQGQGPQETQYF
TRBV5-1,-,TRBJ2-2,CASSSTGDRVTGELFF
TRBV27,-,TRBJ1-5,CASSFGQGQPQHF
TRBV5-4,-,TRBJ2-7,CASSLGSSYEQYF
TRBV27,-,TRBJ2-3,CASSQGQGYTDTQYF
TRBV12-5,-,TRBJ1-1,CASGLVGAPEAFF
TRBV19,few,TRBJ1-1,CASSISVNTEAFF
TRBV19,-,TRBJ1-1,CASSIVKRVNTEAFF
TRBV19,-,TRBJ1-2,CASSITPRGSGYGYTF
TRBV7-9,-,TRBJ2-3,CASLGGATQADTQYF
TRBV7-9,once,TRBJ2-2,CASSWAGELFF
TRBV2,-,TRBJ2-1,CASKSIYGDRYNEQFF
TRBV9,-,TRBJ2-5,CASSPQGVSQETQYF
TRBV7-8,-,TRBJ1-1,CASSRWAGAANTEAFF
TRBV5-4,-,TRBJ1-2,CASSLGQSYGYTF
TRBV6-6,once,TRBJ2-5,CASSHRRATETQYF
TRBV25-1,-,TRBJ2-2,CASSDLRVNTGELFF
TRBV5-1,-,TRBJ2-3,CASSLDSSPDTQYF
TRBV2,-,TRBJ1-1,CASSGFNEAFF
TRBV10-3,-,TRBJ1-1,CAISESKVMNTEAFF
TRBV18,-,TRBJ2-3,CASSPNMLGTDTQYF
TRBV2,-,TRBJ2-2,CASRWDLNTGELFF